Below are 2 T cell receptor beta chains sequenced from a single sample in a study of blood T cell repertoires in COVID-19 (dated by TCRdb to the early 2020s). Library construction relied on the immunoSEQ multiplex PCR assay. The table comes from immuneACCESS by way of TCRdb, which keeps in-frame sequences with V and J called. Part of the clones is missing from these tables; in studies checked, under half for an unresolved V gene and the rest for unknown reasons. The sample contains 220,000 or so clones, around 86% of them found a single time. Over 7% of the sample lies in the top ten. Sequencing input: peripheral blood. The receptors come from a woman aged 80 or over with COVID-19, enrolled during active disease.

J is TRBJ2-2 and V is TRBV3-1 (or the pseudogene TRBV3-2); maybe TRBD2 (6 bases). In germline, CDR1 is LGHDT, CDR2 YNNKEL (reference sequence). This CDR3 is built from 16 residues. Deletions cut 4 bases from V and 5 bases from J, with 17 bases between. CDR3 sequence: CASSRGSGVGTGELFF. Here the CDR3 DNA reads TGTGCCAGCAGCCGCGGCTCGGGGGTAGGGACCGGGGAGCTGTTTTTT.

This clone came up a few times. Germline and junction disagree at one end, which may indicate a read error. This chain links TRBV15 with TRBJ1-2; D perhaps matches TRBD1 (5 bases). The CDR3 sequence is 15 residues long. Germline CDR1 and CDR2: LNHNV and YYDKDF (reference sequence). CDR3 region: CATSRGEGRGDGYTF. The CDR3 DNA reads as TGTGCCACCAGTAGAGGGGAGGGAAGGGGCGATGGCTACACCTTC.